The 21 T cell receptor beta chains in this list originate from one sample, sequenced in a study of shared clonotypes between healthy human individuals. The data were produced by immunoSEQ multiplex PCR, yet TCRdb's version contains in-frame clones alone and is incomplete. The repertoire consists of 450,000 to 600,000 clones, with approximately 79% occurring once and the leading ten covering 10% to 15%. The material sequenced was PBMCs. The receptors come from a woman in her 40s in good health. Some clones in this sample may be carry-over from other donors' samples.

V is TRBV30 and J is TRBJ2-5; tentatively, D is TRBD1 or TRBD2 (5 bases each). The CDR3 spans 13 residues. Germline CDR1 GTSNPN, CDR2 SVGIG (reference sequence). Trimming stripped 8 bases from V and 5 bases from J, with 18 bases between. The CDR3 DNA reads TGTGCCAAGAGCCGGGACCCAGGGGAGACCCAGTACTTC. It specifies CAKSRDPGETQYF.

This clone is a singleton in its sample. The chain carries TRBV18 and TRBJ1-5; D is possibly TRBD1 (5 bases). Germline values: CDR1 KGHSH, CDR2 LQKENI. V lost 6 bases, J lost 7 bases, and 13 bases lay in between. This CDR3 comprises 13 residues. The CDR3, as DNA: TGTGCCAGCTCGCCCGGGGGGATCCAGCCCCAGCATTTT. Its translation: CASSPGGIQPQHF.

This chain joins TRBV6-6 and TRBJ1-1; D perhaps matches TRBD1 (5 bases). The germline V and J ends were trimmed by 6 bases and 7 bases, with 12 bases remaining between them. CDR3 length: 12 residues. Germline V gene lookup returns CDR1 MNHNY and CDR2 SVGAGI (reference sequence). This CDR3 reads CASSQGVFEAFF. In nucleotides, the CDR3 is TGTGCCAGCAGCCAAGGGGTTTTTGAAGCTTTCTTT.

The chain's CDR3 is CASKGGNSYNEQFF. The CDR3 nucleotides are TGTGCCAGCAAGGGGGGGAACAGCTACAATGAGCAGTTCTTC. V gene TRBV11-3 combines with J gene TRBJ2-1; weak D call: TRBD2 (7 bases). Trimming left V 7 bases short and J 3 bases short, with 13 bases between. CDR1 and CDR2 from the germline V gene are SGHNT and YENEEA. The CDR3 spans 14 residues.

In this sample, this clone turned up once. The chain uses TRBV18 and TRBJ2-4; D gene unclear. The ends were cut back, 3 bases at V and 7 bases at J, with 10 bases in the middle. Germline V gene data show CDR1 as KGHSH and CDR2 as LQKENI. The CDR3 runs to 13 residues. Written as DNA, the CDR3 is TGTGCCAGCTCACCGGGAAACTTGAACATTCAGTACTTC. This encodes CASSPGNLNIQYF.

The J gene is TRBJ2-5, the V gene TRBV6-5, with 7 bases matching TRBD1. This CDR3 has 13 amino acids. Trimming cost V 6 bases and J 4 bases; bases outside gene matches: 5. Germline lookup yields CDR1 MNHEY and CDR2 SVGAGI. In nucleotides, the CDR3 is TGTGCCAGCAGGTTGACAGGGAGAGAGACCCAGTACTTC. Encoded protein: CASRLTGRETQYF.

The chain has TRBV7-2 and TRBJ2-2, with a tentative D call TRBD1 (5 bases). The germline V and J ends were trimmed by 3 bases and 7 bases, with 15 bases remaining between them. CDR1 is SGHTA, CDR2 FQGNSA, per germline. CDR3 length: 15 amino acids. CDR3 sequence reads: CASSLWGANGGELFF. The CDR3 coding sequence is TGTGCCAGCAGCTTGTGGGGCGCAAATGGCGGGGAGCTGTTTTTT.

J is TRBJ2-3 and V is TRBV5-1; possible D gene TRBD1, 6 bases. V was shortened by 0 bases and J by 0 bases, with 11 bases between the two germline ends. There are 16 residues in the CDR3. CDR1 is SGHRS, CDR2 YFSETQ, per germline. The chain's CDR3 is CASSLEGDPSTDTQYF. The CDR3 DNA reads as TGCGCCAGCAGCTTGGAGGGGGACCCGAGCACAGATACGCAGTATTTT.

The V gene is TRBV15, the J gene TRBJ2-1; TRBD1 or TRBD2 may be the D gene (5 bases each). Per germline, CDR1 LNHNV and CDR2 YYDKDF (reference sequence). V gave up 0 bases and J gave up 1 base, with 22 bases separating them. The CDR3 runs 20 residues. CDR3 loop: CATSRDLGRGAVLSYNEQFF. The CDR3 DNA is TGTGCCACCAGCAGAGATCTGGGTAGGGGAGCCGTGTTGTCCTACAATGAGCAGTTCTTC.

This chain connects TRBV5-8 to TRBJ2-7; D possibly uses TRBD1 or TRBD2 (6 bases each). CDR1 SGHTS and CDR2 YDEGEE come from the germline V gene. There are 16 residues in the CDR3. V lost 5 bases and J 1 base, leaving 19 bases between the germline ends. For the CDR3, the DNA is TGTGCCAGCAGTAAGTTTTCCGGGGGCCTTTCCTACGAGCAGTACTTC. This gives the protein CASSKFSGGLSYEQYF.

The V call is TRBV29-1, the J call TRBJ2-1; TRBD2 matches 10 bases. The CDR3 totals 14 residues. The germline gives CDR1 SQVTM, CDR2 ANQGSEA. The trim removed 7 bases at V and 5 bases at J, leaving 8 bases unmatched. The CDR3 DNA reads as TGCAGCGGCTTCGGTACTAGCGGGAACAATGAGCAGTTCTTC. Protein: CSGFGTSGNNEQFF.

The chain is built from TRBV7-2 and TRBJ2-1; D gene ambiguous. The CDR3 runs to 14 residues. The germline V gene encodes CDR1 SGHTA and CDR2 FQGNSA. The V and J ends lost 6 bases and 5 bases respectively, with 14 bases between them. The CDR3 region has the DNA TGTGCCAGCAGTTCTCCACGATCCGACAATGAGCAGTTCTTC. It codes for CASSSPRSDNEQFF.

This clone was recorded at least ten times. This chain uses TRBV2 with TRBJ1-1; D is ambiguous. Per germline, CDR1 SNHLY and CDR2 FYNNEI. Trimming cost V 3 bases and J 0 bases, with 8 bases left between them. The CDR3 is 14 amino acids. The chain's CDR3 is CASSERSMNTEAFF. CDR3 DNA sequence: TGTGCCAGCAGTGAGAGGTCCATGAACACTGAAGCTTTCTTT. The entire variable domain, with the rest obtained from reference TRBV2 and TRBJ1-1, is as follows: EPEVTQTPSHQVTQMGQEVILRCVPISNHLYFYWYRQILGQKVEFLVSFYNNEISEKSEIFDDQFSVERPDGSNFTLKIRSTKLEDSAMYFCASSERSMNTEAFFGQGTRLTVV.

CDR3 DNA: TGTGCCAGCGGGGCTAGCGGAGGGGTGAGCACAGATACGCAGTATTTT. Translation gives CASGASGGVSTDTQYF. V usage is TRBV6-6 and J usage is TRBJ2-3; 7 bases are shared with TRBD2. Germline V gives CDR1 MNHNY, CDR2 SVGAGI (reference sequence). V dropped 8 bases and J dropped 0; count of bases not matched to a gene: 11. The CDR3 covers 16 residues.

The rearrangement joins TRBV7-2 to TRBJ2-2; D ambiguous. Germline values: CDR1 SGHTA, CDR2 FQGNSA. Trimming stripped 2 bases from V and 4 bases from J, with 14 bases between. This CDR3 region has 16 residues. CDR3 DNA sequence: TGTGCCAGCAGCTTACGGGTCCTCATGGGCACCGGGGAGCTGTTTTTT. Amino acids: CASSLRVLMGTGELFF.

This rearrangement joins TRBV4-1 to TRBJ2-7; D is perhaps TRBD1 (6 bases). Germline V gene sequence: CDR1 MGHRA, CDR2 YSYEKL. This CDR3 is built from 19 residues. V was pared by 0 bases and J by 2 bases, with 23 bases between. The CDR3 loop reads CASSQDVVRDRNLAYEQYF. The CDR3 DNA reads as TGCGCCAGCAGCCAAGACGTAGTTCGCGACAGGAACCTAGCCTACGAGCAGTACTTC.

The CDR3 protein is CASSRQGVGYTF. CDR3 DNA sequence: TGTGCCAGCAGCCGACAGGGGGTCGGCTACACCTTC. This sequence joins TRBV11-2 and TRBJ1-2; 9 bases agree with TRBD1. The CDR3 totals 12 residues. The ends lost 5 bases at V and 8 bases at J; junction bases unmatched: 3. Germline values: CDR1 SGHAT, CDR2 FQNNGV.

This clone has a handful of counts. This may be a read error: a much more frequent sequence differs by one nucleotide. The chain has TRBV2 and TRBJ1-2; TRBD1 aligns across 12 bases. V was clipped by 2 bases and J by 4 bases; unmatched bases: 2. From germline, CDR1 is SNHLY and CDR2 FYNNEI. The CDR3 covers 15 residues. The CDR3 DNA sequence: TGTGCCAGCAGTGAACCGGGACAGGGGGCCTATGGCTACACCTTC. Translating gives CASSEPGQGAYGYTF.

The chain employs TRBV9 and TRBJ1-1; TRBD1 is a possible D gene (5 bases). CDR1 is SGDLS and CDR2 is YYNGEE in the germline V gene. The CDR3 consists of 13 residues. Trimming removed 3 bases at V and 2 bases at J, with 8 bases between. CDR3 nucleotides: TGTGCCAGCAGCGGAGACAGTAACACTGAAGCTTTCTTT. Protein sequence: CASSGDSNTEAFF.

The table lists this clone with a count of one. J is TRBJ2-3 and V is TRBV2; TRBD2 might be the D (5 bases). Deletions cut 6 bases from V and 6 bases from J, with 19 bases between. The CDR3 is made up of 15 amino acids. Germline V gene sequence: CDR1 SNHLY, CDR2 FYNNEI. CDR3: CASRKRERAADTQYF. The CDR3 DNA sequence: TGTGCCAGCAGGAAGAGGGAGAGGGCTGCGGATACGCAGTATTTT.

J is TRBJ1-1 and V is TRBV5-1; D may be TRBD1 (5 bases). Per the germline V gene, CDR1 is SGHRS and CDR2 is YFSETQ. V lost 0 bases, J lost 4 bases, and 10 bases lay in between. The CDR3 length is 14 residues. CDR3 sequence: CASSLEGAGTEAFF. As DNA, the CDR3 is TGCGCCAGCAGCTTGGAAGGGGCCGGCACTGAAGCTTTCTTT.